The rows below give T cell receptor beta chains drawn from one sample of a study of blood T cell repertoires in COVID-19. The table came from immunoSEQ multiplex PCR; TCRdb's copy has only in-frame clones and leaves some out. This table holds about 180,000 clones, about 89% found once. The sample was peripheral blood. These receptors came from a man younger than 35 who had recovered from COVID-19. CDR3s include the opening cysteine and the closing phenylalanine or tryptophan. Each record gives: J gene, D gene, V gene, clone size, CDR3 protein, CDR3 DNA. A D gene is named only where the DNA matches it firmly. Expanded clones get a size class; other rows say once, few or many, or leave the size out.

>TRBJ2-3|NA|TRBV13|NA
CASSLVEVADTQYF
TGTGCCAGCAGCTTAGTAGAGGTCGCAGATACGCAGTATTTT
>TRBJ1-6|NA|TRBV3-1/TRBV3-2|NA
CASSQDLAGTPLHF
TGTGCCAGCAGCCAAGATTTGGCCGGGACACCCCTCCACTTT
>TRBJ2-2|TRBD2|TRBV7-2|NA
CASSSYSGYTGELFF
TGTGCCAGCAGCTCTTATAGCGGGTACACCGGGGAGCTGTTTTTT
>TRBJ1-2|NA|TRBV6-1|NA
CASSEEDRSHYGYTF
TGTGCCAGCAGTGAAGAGGACAGATCCCACTATGGCTACACCTTC
>TRBJ1-5|NA|TRBV6-2/TRBV6-3|NA
CASSYSNVKGGKQPQHF
TGTGCCAGCAGTTACTCGAACGTTAAAGGAGGAAAACAGCCCCAGCATTTT
>TRBJ2-2|NA|TRBV9|NA
CASGGYTGELFF
TGTGCCAGCGGGGGGTACACCGGGGAGCTGTTTTTT
>TRBJ2-7|NA|TRBV28|NA
CASSLRAGIAYEQYF
TGTGCCAGCAGTTTACGGGCAGGGATTGCCTACGAGCAGTACTTC
>TRBJ2-3|NA|TRBV5-1|once
CASSLAGEMQYF
TGCGCCAGCAGCTTGGCAGGGGAGATGCAGTATTTT
>TRBJ2-3|NA|TRBV9|NA
CASSVDHRDTQYF
TGTGCCAGCAGCGTAGACCACCGGGATACGCAGTATTTT
>TRBJ2-1|NA|TRBV19|NA
CASSPWDGGGLEQFF
TGTGCCAGTAGTCCCTGGGACGGGGGAGGACTTGAGCAGTTCTTC
>TRBJ1-4|TRBD1|TRBV27|NA
CASRRQGSGEKLFF
TGTGCCAGCAGGAGACAGGGGAGTGGTGAAAAACTGTTTTTT
>TRBJ2-1|NA|TRBV21-1|NA
CANNTIIYNEQFF
TGTGCCAACAACACGATTATCTACAATGAGCAGTTCTTC
>TRBJ2-7|NA|TRBV5-5|NA
CASKLFTLTYEQYF
TGTGCCAGCAAGCTCTTTACCCTTACCTACGAGCAGTACTTC
>TRBJ2-7|NA|TRBV7-3|NA
CASSLRPGGIAYEQYF
TGTGCCAGCAGCTTACGACCGGGGGGCATAGCCTACGAGCAGTACTTC
>TRBJ2-7|NA|TRBV7-9|once
CASGLSHTYEQYF
TGTGCCAGCGGTCTCTCGCACACCTACGAGCAGTACTTC
>TRBJ1-2|NA|TRBV19|NA
CASSIEEGVYGYTF
TGTGCCAGTAGTATAGAAGAGGGTGTCTATGGCTACACCTTC
>TRBJ1-1|TRBD1|TRBV5-1|NA
CASSLSGQGVGNTEAFF
TGCGCCAGCAGCTTGTCGGGACAGGGTGTGGGGAACACTGAAGCTTTCTTT
>TRBJ2-1|TRBD1|TRBV7-9|NA
CASSPGGKVDNEQFF
TGTGCCAGCAGCCCAGGGGGTAAGGTGGACAATGAGCAGTTCTTC
>TRBJ2-7|TRBD2|TRBV9|NA
CASSVLTGGGEQYF
TGTGCCAGCAGCGTTCTGACGGGAGGCGGCGAGCAGTACTTC
>TRBJ2-2|NA|TRBV6-2/TRBV6-3|NA
CASSYALADKNTGELFF
TGTGCCAGCAGTTACGCACTAGCAGATAAGAACACCGGGGAGCTGTTTTTT
>TRBJ2-1|NA|TRBV29-1|NA
CSVVIRVSRDNEQFF
TGCAGCGTTGTAATCCGGGTTTCCCGGGACAATGAGCAGTTCTTC
>TRBJ2-1|TRBD2|TRBV2|NA
CASRAGVGYNEQFF
TGTGCCAGCAGAGCGGGAGTGGGTTACAATGAGCAGTTCTTC
>TRBJ2-5|NA|TRBV5-1|NA
CASSLADSQETQYF
TGCGCCAGCAGCCTGGCGGACAGCCAAGAGACCCAGTACTTC
>TRBJ2-1|TRBD2|TRBV30|NA
CAWSKRTSGRNEQFF
TGTGCCTGGAGTAAGCGGACTAGCGGGAGAAATGAGCAGTTCTTC
>TRBJ2-7|TRBD1|TRBV9|NA
CASSVGQGEVYEQYF
TGTGCCAGCAGCGTAGGACAGGGAGAGGTCTACGAGCAGTACTTC
>TRBJ1-2|NA|TRBV5-6|NA
CASSHYGTPYGYTF
TGTGCCAGCAGCCATTACGGGACACCCTATGGCTACACCTTC
>TRBJ1-2|NA|TRBV29-1|NA
CSVPIETANYGYTF
TGCAGCGTCCCTATCGAGACAGCCAACTATGGCTACACCTTC
>TRBJ2-7|TRBD1|TRBV27|NA
CASSLDRGRVEQYF
TGTGCCAGCAGTTTGGACAGGGGACGCGTCGAGCAGTACTTC
>TRBJ2-7|TRBD2|TRBV6-5|once
CASSSRPGLAAYEQYF
TGTGCCAGCAGTTCACGGCCGGGACTAGCGGCTTACGAGCAGTACTTC
>TRBJ1-3|NA|TRBV18|NA
CATGDPRARNTIYF
TGTGCCACCGGAGATCCCAGGGCCCGAAACACCATATATTTT
>TRBJ1-5|NA|TRBV5-1|NA
CASSFGADSNQPQHF
TGCGCCAGCAGCTTTGGTGCGGATAGCAATCAGCCCCAGCATTTT
>TRBJ2-3|TRBD2|TRBV30|NA
CAPKRESTDTQYF
TGTGCCCCAAAGCGGGAGAGCACAGATACGCAGTATTTT
>TRBJ2-1|NA|TRBV5-8|NA
CASSTAGWVVEQFF
TGTGCCAGCAGCACGGCAGGGTGGGTGGTTGAGCAGTTCTTC
>TRBJ1-2|TRBD1|TRBV6-2/TRBV6-3|NA
CASSYLTGNYGYTF
TGTGCCAGCAGTTACCTGACAGGGAACTATGGCTACACCTTC
>TRBJ1-3|NA|TRBV28|NA
CASSLRGYNSGNTIYF
TGTGCCAGCAGTTTAAGGGGGTACAACTCTGGAAACACCATATATTTT
>TRBJ1-4|TRBD1|TRBV4-1|NA
CASSQAQQGRGKLFF
TGCGCCAGCAGCCAAGCCCAACAGGGGAGAGGAAAACTGTTTTTT
>TRBJ1-1|NA|TRBV9|NA
CASSVWLDMNTEAFF
TGTGCCAGCAGCGTCTGGCTGGACATGAACACTGAAGCTTTCTTT
>TRBJ2-5|NA|TRBV7-3|NA
CASSLNRGAETQYF
TGTGCCAGCAGCTTAAATCGCGGTGCGGAGACCCAGTACTTC
>TRBJ2-3|TRBD1|TRBV5-5|once
CASSSLQGSTDTQYF
TGTGCCAGCAGCTCCTTACAGGGGTCCACAGATACGCAGTATTTT